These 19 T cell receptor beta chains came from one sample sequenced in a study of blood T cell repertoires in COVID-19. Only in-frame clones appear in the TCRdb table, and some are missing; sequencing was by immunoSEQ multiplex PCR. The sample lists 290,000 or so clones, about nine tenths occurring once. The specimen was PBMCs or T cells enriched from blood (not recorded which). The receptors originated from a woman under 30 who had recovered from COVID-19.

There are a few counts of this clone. This CDR3 reads CASNMSPGLAGPGELFF. As DNA, the CDR3 is TGTGCCAGCAACATGTCACCGGGACTAGCGGGTCCCGGGGAGCTGTTTTTT. The chain links TRBV9 to TRBJ2-2, with 12 positions matching TRBD2. CDR1 and CDR2 from the germline V gene are SGDLS and YYNGEE. Trimming removed 6 bases from V and 6 bases from J; junction bases left unmatched: 12. CDR3 length: 17 residues.

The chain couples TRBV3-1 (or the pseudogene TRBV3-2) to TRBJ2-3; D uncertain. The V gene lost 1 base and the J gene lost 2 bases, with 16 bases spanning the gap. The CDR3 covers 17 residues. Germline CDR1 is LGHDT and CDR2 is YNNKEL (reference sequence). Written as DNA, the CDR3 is TGTGCCAGCAGCCAAGCGGGTATAAGCGAAAACACAGATACGCAGTATTTT. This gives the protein CASSQAGISENTDTQYF.

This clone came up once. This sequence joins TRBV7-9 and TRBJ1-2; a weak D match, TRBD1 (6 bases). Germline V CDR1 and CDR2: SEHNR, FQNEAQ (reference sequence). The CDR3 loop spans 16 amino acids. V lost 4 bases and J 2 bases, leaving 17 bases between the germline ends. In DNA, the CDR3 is TGTGCCAGCAGCTCCCGAGCACTAACAGGGAACTATGGCTACACCTTC. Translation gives CASSSRALTGNYGYTF.

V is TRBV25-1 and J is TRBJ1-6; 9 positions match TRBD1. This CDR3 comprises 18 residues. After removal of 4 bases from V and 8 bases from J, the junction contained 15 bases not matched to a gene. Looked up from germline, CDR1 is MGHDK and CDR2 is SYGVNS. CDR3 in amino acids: CASSGWGPGQGSHSPLHF. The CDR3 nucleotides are TGTGCCAGCAGTGGGTGGGGACCGGGACAGGGTTCCCATTCACCCCTCCACTTT. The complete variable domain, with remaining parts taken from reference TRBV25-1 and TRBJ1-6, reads EADIYQTPRYLVIGTGKKITLECSQTMGHDKMYWYQQDPGMELHLIHYSYGVNSTEKGDLSSESTVSRIRTEHFPLTLESARPSHTSQYLCASSGWGPGQGSHSPLHFGNGTRLTVT.

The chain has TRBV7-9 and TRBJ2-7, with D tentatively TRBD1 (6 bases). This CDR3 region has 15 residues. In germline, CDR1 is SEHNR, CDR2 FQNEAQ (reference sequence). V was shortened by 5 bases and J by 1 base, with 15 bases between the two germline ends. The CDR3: CASSPDSQGSYEQYF. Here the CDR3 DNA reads TGTGCCAGCAGCCCGGACAGTCAAGGGTCCTACGAGCAGTACTTC.

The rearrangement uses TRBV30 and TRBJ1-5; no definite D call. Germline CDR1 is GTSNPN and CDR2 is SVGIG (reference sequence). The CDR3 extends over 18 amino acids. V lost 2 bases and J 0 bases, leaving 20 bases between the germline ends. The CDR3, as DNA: TGTGCCTGGAGTAAGTCGGGATCCCTCTTTATTAGCAATCAGCCCCAGCATTTT. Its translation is CAWSKSGSLFISNQPQHF.

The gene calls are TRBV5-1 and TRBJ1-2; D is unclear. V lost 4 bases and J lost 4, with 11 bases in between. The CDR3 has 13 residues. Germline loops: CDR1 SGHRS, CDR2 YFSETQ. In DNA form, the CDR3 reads TGCGCCAGCAGCCGCGTCCCACTCTATGGCTACACCTTC. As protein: CASSRVPLYGYTF.

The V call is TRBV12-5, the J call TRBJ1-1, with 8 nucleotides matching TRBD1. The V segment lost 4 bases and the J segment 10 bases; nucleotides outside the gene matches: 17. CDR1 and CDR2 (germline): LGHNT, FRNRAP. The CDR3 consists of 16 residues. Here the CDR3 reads CASGSEKGQDPRAAFF. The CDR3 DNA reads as TGTGCTAGTGGTTCGGAAAAGGGACAGGACCCGAGGGCAGCTTTCTTT.

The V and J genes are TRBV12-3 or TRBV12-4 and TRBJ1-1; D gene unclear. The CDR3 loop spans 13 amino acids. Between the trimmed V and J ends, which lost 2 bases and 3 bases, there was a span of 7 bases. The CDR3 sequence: CASSLRRDTEAFF. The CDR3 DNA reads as TGTGCCAGCAGTTTAAGGAGGGACACTGAAGCTTTCTTT.

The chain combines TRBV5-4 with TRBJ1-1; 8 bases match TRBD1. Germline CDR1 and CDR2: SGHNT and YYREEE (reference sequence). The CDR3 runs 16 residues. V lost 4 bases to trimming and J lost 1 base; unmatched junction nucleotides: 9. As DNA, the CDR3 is TGTGCCAGCAGCAATACTTGGACAGGGAGGAACACTGAAGCTTTCTTT. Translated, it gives CASSNTWTGRNTEAFF. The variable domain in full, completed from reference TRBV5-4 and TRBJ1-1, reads ETGVTQSPTHLIKTRGQQVTLRCSSQSGHNTVSWYQQALGQGPQFIFQYYREEENGRGNFPPRFSGLQFPNYSSELNVNALELDDSALYLCASSNTWTGRNTEAFFGQGTRLTVV.

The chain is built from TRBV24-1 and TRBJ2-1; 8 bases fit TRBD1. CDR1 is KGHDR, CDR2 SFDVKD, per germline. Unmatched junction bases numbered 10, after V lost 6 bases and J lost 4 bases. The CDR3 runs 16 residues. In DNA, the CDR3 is TGTGCCACCAGTAGGGTAACAGGGGGAATTTACAATGAGCAGTTCTTC. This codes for CATSRVTGGIYNEQFF.

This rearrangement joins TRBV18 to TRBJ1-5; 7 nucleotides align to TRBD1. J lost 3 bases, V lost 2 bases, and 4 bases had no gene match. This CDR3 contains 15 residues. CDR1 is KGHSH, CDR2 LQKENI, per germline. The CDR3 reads CASSPDGTDNQPQHF. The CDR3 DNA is TGTGCCAGCTCACCAGATGGGACAGACAATCAGCCCCAGCATTTT.

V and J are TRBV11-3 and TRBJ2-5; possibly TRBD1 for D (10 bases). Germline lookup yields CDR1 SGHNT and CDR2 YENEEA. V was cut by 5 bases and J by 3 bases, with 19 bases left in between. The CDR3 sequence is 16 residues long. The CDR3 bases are TGTGCCAGCAGCCTGACAGGGGGCGGGGGGGAAGAGACCCAGTACTTC. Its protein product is CASSLTGGGGEETQYF.

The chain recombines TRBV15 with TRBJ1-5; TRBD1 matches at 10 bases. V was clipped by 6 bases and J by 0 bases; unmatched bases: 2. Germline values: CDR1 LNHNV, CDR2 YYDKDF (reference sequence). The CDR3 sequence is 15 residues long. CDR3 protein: CATRTGGSSNQPQHF. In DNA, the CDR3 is TGTGCCACCAGGACAGGGGGCTCTAGCAATCAGCCCCAGCATTTT.

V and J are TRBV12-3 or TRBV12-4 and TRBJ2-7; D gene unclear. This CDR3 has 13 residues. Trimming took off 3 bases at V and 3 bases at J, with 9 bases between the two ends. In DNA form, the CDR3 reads TGTGCCAGCAGTTTTGCGTTTTACTACGAGCAGTACTTC. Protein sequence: CASSFAFYYEQYF.

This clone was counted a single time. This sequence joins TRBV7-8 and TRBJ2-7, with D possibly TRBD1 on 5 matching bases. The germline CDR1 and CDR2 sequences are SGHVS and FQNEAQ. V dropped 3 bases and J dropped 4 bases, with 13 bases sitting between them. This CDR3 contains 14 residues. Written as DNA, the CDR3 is TGTGCCAGCAGCTTTGCCAGGGCCGGGTACGAGCAGTACTTC. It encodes CASSFARAGYEQYF.

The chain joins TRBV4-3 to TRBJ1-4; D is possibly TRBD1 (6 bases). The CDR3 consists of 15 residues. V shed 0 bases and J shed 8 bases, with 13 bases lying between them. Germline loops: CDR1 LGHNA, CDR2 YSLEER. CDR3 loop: CASSQDRGGEEKLFF. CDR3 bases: TGCGCCAGCAGCCAAGATAGGGGGGGAGAGGAAAAACTGTTTTTT.

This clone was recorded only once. CDR3 nucleotide sequence: TGTGCCAGCAGCGTAGGGGGCAACGGTATCGAGCAGTACTTC. It yields the protein CASSVGGNGIEQYF. The chain couples TRBV9 to TRBJ2-7; tentative D call: TRBD1 (5 bases). Germline CDR1 is SGDLS and CDR2 is YYNGEE. The CDR3 contains 14 residues. V was pared by 0 bases and J by 6 bases, with 13 bases between.

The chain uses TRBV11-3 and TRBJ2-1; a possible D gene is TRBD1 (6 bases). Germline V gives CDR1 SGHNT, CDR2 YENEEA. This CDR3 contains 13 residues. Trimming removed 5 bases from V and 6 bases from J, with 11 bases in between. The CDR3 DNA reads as TGTGCCAGCAGCCCCCGACAGGTCAATGAGCAGTTCTTC. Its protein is CASSPRQVNEQFF.